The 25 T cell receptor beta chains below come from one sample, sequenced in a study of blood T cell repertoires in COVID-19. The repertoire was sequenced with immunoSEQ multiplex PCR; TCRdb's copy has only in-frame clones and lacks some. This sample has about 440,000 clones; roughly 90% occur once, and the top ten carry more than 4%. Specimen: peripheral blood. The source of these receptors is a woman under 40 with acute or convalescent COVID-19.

CDR3 residues: CASSVIAYNEQFF. The CDR3 bases are TGCGCCAGCAGTGTTATAGCCTACAATGAGCAGTTCTTC. This chain joins TRBV10-2 and TRBJ2-1, with D unclear. Germline lookup yields CDR1 WSHSY and CDR2 SAAADI. V gave up 4 bases and J gave up 2 bases, with 6 bases separating them. This CDR3 is built from 13 residues.

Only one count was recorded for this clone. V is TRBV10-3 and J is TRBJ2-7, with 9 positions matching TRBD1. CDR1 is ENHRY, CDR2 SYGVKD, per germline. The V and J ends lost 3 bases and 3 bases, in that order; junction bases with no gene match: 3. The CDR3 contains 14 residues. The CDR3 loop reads CAISDPDRGYEQYF. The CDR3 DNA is TGTGCCATCAGTGACCCGGACAGGGGCTACGAGCAGTACTTC.

In DNA form, the CDR3 reads TGTGCCAGCTCCGGGCCGGGGACTCGTCCCCACGAGCAGTACTTC. As protein: CASSGPGTRPHEQYF. The genes are TRBV5-6 and TRBJ2-7; possibly TRBD2 for D (6 bases). CDR1 is SGHDT and CDR2 is YYEEEE in the germline V gene. The CDR3 runs 15 residues. V lost 7 bases and J lost 5, with 22 bases in between.

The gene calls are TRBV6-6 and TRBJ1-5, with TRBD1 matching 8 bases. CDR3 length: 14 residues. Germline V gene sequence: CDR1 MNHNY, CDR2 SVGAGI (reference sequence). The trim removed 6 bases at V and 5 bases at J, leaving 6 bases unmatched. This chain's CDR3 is CASSPGGTDQPQHF. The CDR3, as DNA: TGTGCCAGCAGCCCAGGGGGCACGGATCAGCCCCAGCATTTT.

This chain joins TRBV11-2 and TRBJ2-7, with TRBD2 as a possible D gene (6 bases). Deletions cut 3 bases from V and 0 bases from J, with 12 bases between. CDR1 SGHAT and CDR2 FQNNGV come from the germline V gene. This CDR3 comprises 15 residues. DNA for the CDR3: TGTGCCAGCAGCTTCTACCGGGGGAACTCCTACGAGCAGTACTTC. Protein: CASSFYRGNSYEQYF. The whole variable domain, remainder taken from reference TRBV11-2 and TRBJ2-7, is EAGVAQSPRYKIIEKRQSVAFWCNPISGHATLYWYQQILGQGPKLLIQFQNNGVVDDSQLPKDRFSAERLKGVDSTLKIQPAKLEDSAVYLCASSFYRGNSYEQYFGPGTRLTVT.

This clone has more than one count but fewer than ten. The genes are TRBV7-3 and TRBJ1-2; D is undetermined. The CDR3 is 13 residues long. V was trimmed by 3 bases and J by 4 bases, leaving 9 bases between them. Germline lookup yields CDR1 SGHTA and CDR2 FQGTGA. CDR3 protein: CASSFAGTYGYTF. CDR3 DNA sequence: TGTGCCAGCAGCTTTGCTGGCACCTATGGCTACACCTTC.

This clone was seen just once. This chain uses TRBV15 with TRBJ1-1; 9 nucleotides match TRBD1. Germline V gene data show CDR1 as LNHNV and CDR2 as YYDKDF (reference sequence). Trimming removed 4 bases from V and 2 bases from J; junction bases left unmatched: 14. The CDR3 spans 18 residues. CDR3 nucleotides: TGTGCCACCAGCAAGGACAGGGGATCGGCGAAGGGTAACACTGAAGCTTTCTTT. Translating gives CATSKDRGSAKGNTEAFF.

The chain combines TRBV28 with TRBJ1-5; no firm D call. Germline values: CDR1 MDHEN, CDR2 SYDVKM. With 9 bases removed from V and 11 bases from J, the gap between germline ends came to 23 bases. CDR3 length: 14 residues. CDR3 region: CASRLQQRFSSQHF. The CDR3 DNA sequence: TGTGCCAGTAGATTACAGCAGCGATTCTCGTCCCAGCATTTT. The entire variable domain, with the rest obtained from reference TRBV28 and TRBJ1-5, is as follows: DVKVTQSSRYLVKRTGEKVFLECVQDMDHENMFWYRQDPGLGLRLIYFSYDVKMKEKGDIPEGYSVSREKKERFSLILESASTNQTSMYLCASRLQQRFSSQHFGDGTRLSIL.

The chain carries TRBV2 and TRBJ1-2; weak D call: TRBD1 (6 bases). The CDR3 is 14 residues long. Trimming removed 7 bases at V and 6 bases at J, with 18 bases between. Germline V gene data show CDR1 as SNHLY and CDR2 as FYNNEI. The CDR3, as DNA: TGTGCCAGCATCTTATCTCGGGCAGGGGATGGCTACACCTTC. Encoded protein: CASILSRAGDGYTF.

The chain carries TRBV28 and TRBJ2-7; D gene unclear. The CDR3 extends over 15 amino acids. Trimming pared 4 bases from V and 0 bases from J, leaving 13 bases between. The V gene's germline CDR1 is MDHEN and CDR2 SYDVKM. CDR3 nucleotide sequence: TGTGCCAGCAGTTCGTACTCAGGCAGCTCCTACGAGCAGTACTTC. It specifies CASSSYSGSSYEQYF.

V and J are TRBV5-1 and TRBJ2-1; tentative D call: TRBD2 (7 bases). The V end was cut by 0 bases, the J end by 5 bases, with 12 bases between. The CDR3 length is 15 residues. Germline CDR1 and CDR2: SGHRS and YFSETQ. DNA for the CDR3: TGCGCCAGCAGCTTGGTCGGGGGGCCGGACAATGAGCAGTTCTTC. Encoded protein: CASSLVGGPDNEQFF.

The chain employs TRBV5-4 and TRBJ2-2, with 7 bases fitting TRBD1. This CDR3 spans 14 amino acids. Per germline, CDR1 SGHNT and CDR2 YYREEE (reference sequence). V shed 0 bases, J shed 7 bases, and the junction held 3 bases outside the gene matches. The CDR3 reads CASSLDRGVGELFF. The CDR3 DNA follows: TGTGCCAGCAGCTTGGACAGGGGAGTCGGGGAGCTGTTTTTT.

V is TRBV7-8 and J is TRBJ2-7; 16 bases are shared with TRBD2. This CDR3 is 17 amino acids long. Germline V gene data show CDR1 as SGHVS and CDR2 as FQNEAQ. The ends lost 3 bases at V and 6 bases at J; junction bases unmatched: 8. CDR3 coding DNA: TGTGCCAGCAGCTTGGGACTAGCGGGGGGGCCCCCTTCCGAGCAGTACTTC. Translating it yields CASSLGLAGGPPSEQYF.

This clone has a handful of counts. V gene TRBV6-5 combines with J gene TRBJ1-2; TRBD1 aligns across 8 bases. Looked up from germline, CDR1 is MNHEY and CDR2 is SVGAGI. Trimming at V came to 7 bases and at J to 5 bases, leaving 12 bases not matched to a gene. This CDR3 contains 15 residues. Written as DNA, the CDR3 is TGTGCCAGCACCCCTTCAGGGGGCGGTCGGTATGGCTACACCTTC. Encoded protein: CASTPSGGGRYGYTF.

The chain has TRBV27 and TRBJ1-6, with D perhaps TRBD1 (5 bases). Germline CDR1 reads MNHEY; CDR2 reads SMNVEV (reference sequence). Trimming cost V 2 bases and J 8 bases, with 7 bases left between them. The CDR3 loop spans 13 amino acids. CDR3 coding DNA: TGTGCCAGCAGTTTAGGGGCAGATTCACCCCTCCACTTT. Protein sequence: CASSLGADSPLHF.

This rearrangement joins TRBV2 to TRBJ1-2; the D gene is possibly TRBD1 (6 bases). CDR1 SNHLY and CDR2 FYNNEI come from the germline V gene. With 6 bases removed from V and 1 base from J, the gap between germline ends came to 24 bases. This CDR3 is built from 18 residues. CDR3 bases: TGTGCCAGCAGAGACGAATTGACCCGGGACACCTTTAACTATGGCTACACCTTC. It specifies CASRDELTRDTFNYGYTF. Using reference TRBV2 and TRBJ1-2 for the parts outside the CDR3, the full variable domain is EPEVTQTPSHQVTQMGQEVILRCVPISNHLYFYWYRQILGQKVEFLVSFYNNEISEKSEIFDDQFSVERPDGSNFTLKIRSTKLEDSAMYFCASRDELTRDTFNYGYTFGSGTRLTVV.

CDR3 residues: CASRTLNQPQHF. The CDR3 DNA reads TGTGCCAGCAGGACACTTAATCAGCCCCAGCATTTT. J is TRBJ1-5 and V is TRBV28; no reliable D call. Germline V gene sequence: CDR1 MDHEN, CDR2 SYDVKM. The CDR3 covers 12 residues. V lost 6 bases and J 4 bases, leaving 7 bases between the germline ends.

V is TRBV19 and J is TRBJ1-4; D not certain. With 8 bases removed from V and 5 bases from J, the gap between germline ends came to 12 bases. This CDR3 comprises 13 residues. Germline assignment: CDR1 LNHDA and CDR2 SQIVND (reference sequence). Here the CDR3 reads CASAGEMNEKLFF. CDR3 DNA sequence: TGTGCCAGTGCCGGGGAGATGAATGAAAAACTGTTTTTT.

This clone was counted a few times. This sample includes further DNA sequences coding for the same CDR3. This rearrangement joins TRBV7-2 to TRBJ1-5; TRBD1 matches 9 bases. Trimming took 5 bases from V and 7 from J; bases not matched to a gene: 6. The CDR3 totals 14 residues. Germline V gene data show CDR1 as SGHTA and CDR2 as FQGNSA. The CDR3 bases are TGTGCCAGCAGCCTCGGGACAGGGAGGCAGCCCCAGCATTTT. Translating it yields CASSLGTGRQPQHF.

The CDR3 loop reads CASSEFPQGRNEQYF. The CDR3 DNA reads as TGTGCCAGCAGTGAATTCCCCCAGGGAAGGAACGAGCAGTACTTC. V is TRBV6-1 and J is TRBJ2-7; a weak D match, TRBD1 (5 bases). Trimming took off 2 bases at V and 5 bases at J, with 16 bases between the two ends. The CDR3 totals 15 residues. Germline assignment: CDR1 MNHNS and CDR2 SASEGT.

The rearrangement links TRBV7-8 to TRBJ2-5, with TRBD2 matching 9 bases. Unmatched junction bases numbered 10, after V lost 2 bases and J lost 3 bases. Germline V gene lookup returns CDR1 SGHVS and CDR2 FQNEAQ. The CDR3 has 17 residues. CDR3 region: CASSLSLSGGIKETQYF. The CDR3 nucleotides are TGTGCCAGCAGCTTAAGCTTAAGCGGGGGGATTAAAGAGACCCAGTACTTC.

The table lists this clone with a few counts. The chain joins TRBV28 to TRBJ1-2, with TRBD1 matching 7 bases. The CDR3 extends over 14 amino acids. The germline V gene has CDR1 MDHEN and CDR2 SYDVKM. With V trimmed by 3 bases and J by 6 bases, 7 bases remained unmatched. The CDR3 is CASSLTGPLDGYTF. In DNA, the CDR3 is TGTGCCAGCAGTTTGACAGGGCCCCTCGATGGCTACACCTTC.

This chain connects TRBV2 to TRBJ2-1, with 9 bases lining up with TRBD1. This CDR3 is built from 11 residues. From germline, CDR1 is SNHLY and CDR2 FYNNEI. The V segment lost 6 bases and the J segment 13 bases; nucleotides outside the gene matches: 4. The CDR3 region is CASSLGQGQFF. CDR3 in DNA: TGTGCCAGCAGCCTGGGACAGGGTCAGTTCTTC. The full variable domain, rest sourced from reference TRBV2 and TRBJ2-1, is EPEVTQTPSHQVTQMGQEVILRCVPISNHLYFYWYRQILGQKVEFLVSFYNNEISEKSEIFDDQFSVERPDGSNFTLKIRSTKLEDSAMYFCASSLGQGQFFGPGTRLTVL.

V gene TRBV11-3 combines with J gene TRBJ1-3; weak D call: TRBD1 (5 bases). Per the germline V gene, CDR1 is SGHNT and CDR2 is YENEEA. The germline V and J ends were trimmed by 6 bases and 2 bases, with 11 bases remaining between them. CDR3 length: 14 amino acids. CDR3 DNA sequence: TGTGCCAGCAGTCAGGGATCGACTGGAAACACCATATATTTT. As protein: CASSQGSTGNTIYF.

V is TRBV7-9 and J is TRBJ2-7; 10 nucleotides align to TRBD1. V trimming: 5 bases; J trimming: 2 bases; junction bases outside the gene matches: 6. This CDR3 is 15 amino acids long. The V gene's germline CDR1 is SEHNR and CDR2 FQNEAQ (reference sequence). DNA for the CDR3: TGTGCCAGCAGCCTCGGGACAGGGGCGACCTACGAGCAGTACTTC. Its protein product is CASSLGTGATYEQYF.